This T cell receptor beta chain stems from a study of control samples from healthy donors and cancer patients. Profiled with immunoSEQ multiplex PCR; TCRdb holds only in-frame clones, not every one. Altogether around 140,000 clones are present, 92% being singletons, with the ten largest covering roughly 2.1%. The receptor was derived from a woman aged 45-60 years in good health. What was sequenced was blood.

This CDR3 reads CASSGPGGYTF. The DNA of the CDR3 is TGTGCCAGCAGTGGCCCAGGGGGCTACACCTTC. The chain recombines TRBV25-1 with TRBJ1-2, with D perhaps matching TRBD1 (5 bases). Germline assignment: CDR1 MGHDK and CDR2 SYGVNS. This CDR3 comprises 11 residues. Trimming stripped 4 bases from V and 8 bases from J, with 8 bases between.